A selection of T cell receptor beta chains follows, all from one sample in a study of early T cells in non-severe SARS-CoV-2 infection. Via MiXCR, TCRdb re-called the 5' RACE reads, giving one row per CDR3 protein. The sample contains 25,000 to 30,000 distinct CDR3 sequences, about 4.6% of which appear only once. The sequenced material came from whole blood. These receptors were obtained from an adult who was a healthcare worker with PCR-confirmed SARS-CoV-2 infection or an uninfected control (not recorded which). Each CDR3 is given with its conserved first and last residue. Each record gives: D gene, clone size, V gene, J gene, CDR3 DNA, CDR3 protein. A D gene is named only where the DNA matches it firmly. For some rows the clone size is stated as once, few or many, or as a class when expanded; others skip it.

d_call: -
clone_size: few
v_call: TRBV2
j_call: TRBJ2-2
cdr3_nt: TGTGCCAGCAGTCGGAGGGAGAACACCGGGGAGCTGTTTTTT
cdr3_aa: CASSRRENTGELFF

d_call: -
clone_size: many
v_call: TRBV7-9
j_call: TRBJ2-5
cdr3_nt: TGTGCCAGCAGCTTAGAGGGGGTCCGCCAAGAGACCCAGTACTTC
cdr3_aa: CASSLEGVRQETQYF

d_call: TRBD1
clone_size: many
v_call: TRBV12-3/TRBV12-4
j_call: TRBJ1-1
cdr3_nt: TGTGCCAGCTCCTTCCAGGGGGTCACTGAAGCTTTCTTT
cdr3_aa: CASSFQGVTEAFF

d_call: -
clone_size: many
v_call: TRBV2
j_call: TRBJ1-4
cdr3_nt: TGTGCCAGCAGTGAACAGGGGCGTGTGGGTGAAAAACTGTTTTTT
cdr3_aa: CASSEQGRVGEKLFF

d_call: -
clone_size: many
v_call: TRBV29-1
j_call: TRBJ2-7
cdr3_nt: TGCAGCGTTAATTTCGGACAGTCCTACGAGCAGTACTTC
cdr3_aa: CSVNFGQSYEQYF

d_call: -
clone_size: many
v_call: TRBV6-6
j_call: TRBJ2-7
cdr3_nt: TGTGCCAGCAGTTACGGCAGTTTGGCGAGCGAGCAGTACTTC
cdr3_aa: CASSYGSLASEQYF

d_call: TRBD1
clone_size: many
v_call: TRBV18
j_call: TRBJ2-1
cdr3_nt: TGTGCCAGCTCACCTGGGACAGGGGGCTACAATGAGCAGTTCTTC
cdr3_aa: CASSPGTGGYNEQFF

d_call: -
clone_size: many
v_call: TRBV20-1
j_call: TRBJ2-5
cdr3_nt: TGCAGCGCCAGGCTTGTTAGACAAGAGACCCAGTACTTC
cdr3_aa: CSARLVRQETQYF

d_call: -
clone_size: many
v_call: TRBV6-2/TRBV6-3
j_call: TRBJ2-7
cdr3_nt: TGTGCCGGTGCCCCAGTGGGTGACGTGGACGAGCAGTACTTC
cdr3_aa: CAGAPVGDVDEQYF

d_call: -
clone_size: few
v_call: TRBV10-3
j_call: TRBJ1-1
cdr3_nt: TGTGCCATCAGGGCAGACCTGAACACTGAAGCTTTCTTT
cdr3_aa: CAIRADLNTEAFF

d_call: -
clone_size: many
v_call: TRBV25-1
j_call: TRBJ1-5
cdr3_nt: TGTGCCAGCAGTCGGACTGAAGGCAATCAGCCCCAGCATTTT
cdr3_aa: CASSRTEGNQPQHF

d_call: -
clone_size: many
v_call: TRBV12-3/TRBV12-4
j_call: TRBJ2-1
cdr3_nt: TGTGCCAGCGGGACCTCGTTCGGGGCTAGGGCCAATGAGCAGTTCTTC
cdr3_aa: CASGTSFGARANEQFF

d_call: -
clone_size: many
v_call: TRBV11-2
j_call: TRBJ1-3
cdr3_nt: TGTGCCAGCAGCTTAGATGGCAGGGGACCTGGAAACACCATATATTTT
cdr3_aa: CASSLDGRGPGNTIYF

d_call: TRBD2
clone_size: many
v_call: TRBV10-1
j_call: TRBJ2-5
cdr3_nt: TGCGCCAGCAGTGAGTTACGGGGGAGGGCGATTCGAGAGACCCAGTACTTC
cdr3_aa: CASSELRGRAIRETQYF

d_call: -
clone_size: many
v_call: TRBV6-1
j_call: TRBJ2-2
cdr3_nt: TGTGCCAGCAGTGATCGGGCAGGTTGGGCGAACACCGGGGAGCTGTTTTTT
cdr3_aa: CASSDRAGWANTGELFF

d_call: -
clone_size: many
v_call: TRBV3-1
j_call: TRBJ2-2
cdr3_nt: TGTGCCAGCAGCCAAGAGGCGGGCACCGGGGAGCTGTTTTTT
cdr3_aa: CASSQEAGTGELFF

d_call: TRBD2
clone_size: many
v_call: TRBV20-1
j_call: TRBJ2-3
cdr3_nt: TGCAGTGCTAGAGATATGGGACTAGCGGGAGTAGGCTGGGGAGATACGCAGTATTTT
cdr3_aa: CSARDMGLAGVGWGDTQYF

d_call: TRBD2
clone_size: many
v_call: TRBV20-1
j_call: TRBJ2-2
cdr3_nt: TGCAGTGCTAGAGAGGGACTAGCGGGAGAAACCGGGGAGCTGTTTTTT
cdr3_aa: CSAREGLAGETGELFF

d_call: TRBD2
clone_size: many
v_call: TRBV27
j_call: TRBJ2-3
cdr3_nt: TGTGCCAGCGGGTTAAGACTAGCGGCCCTACCCGATACGCAGTATTTT
cdr3_aa: CASGLRLAALPDTQYF

d_call: -
clone_size: many
v_call: TRBV20-1
j_call: TRBJ2-1
cdr3_nt: TGCAGTGCTAGAGAGCGGAACTCCTACAATGAGCAGTTCTTC
cdr3_aa: CSARERNSYNEQFF

d_call: -
clone_size: many
v_call: TRBV27
j_call: TRBJ1-1
cdr3_nt: TGTGCCAGCAGAAGACTGAACACTGAAGCTTTCTTT
cdr3_aa: CASRRLNTEAFF

d_call: -
clone_size: many
v_call: TRBV20-1
j_call: TRBJ2-1
cdr3_nt: TGCAGTGTTCCGGGACCGACCCTTCCTGGTGAGCAGTTCTTC
cdr3_aa: CSVPGPTLPGEQFF

d_call: -
clone_size: many
v_call: TRBV7-9
j_call: TRBJ2-3
cdr3_nt: TGTGCCAGCAGTTTCGGACTTGGCACAGATACGCAGTATTTT
cdr3_aa: CASSFGLGTDTQYF

d_call: -
clone_size: many
v_call: TRBV29-1
j_call: TRBJ2-5
cdr3_nt: TGCAGCGGTAGCGGAAGGTACCAAGAGACCCAGTACTTC
cdr3_aa: CSGSGRYQETQYF

d_call: -
clone_size: few
v_call: TRBV25-1
j_call: TRBJ1-2
cdr3_nt: TGTGCCAGCAGCCTAGGGGGAAACTATGGCTACACCTTC
cdr3_aa: CASSLGGNYGYTF

d_call: -
clone_size: medium-sized
v_call: TRBV20-1
j_call: TRBJ1-1
cdr3_nt: TGCAGTGCTAGTGGGCTCCGGGAGACAGCGAGGGATGCTTTCTTT
cdr3_aa: CSASGLRETARDAFF

d_call: -
clone_size: many
v_call: TRBV25-1
j_call: TRBJ2-7
cdr3_nt: TGTGCCAGCAGGGCCCGAGGATTGTACTACGAGCAGTACTTC
cdr3_aa: CASRARGLYYEQYF

d_call: -
clone_size: many
v_call: TRBV20-1
j_call: TRBJ1-2
cdr3_nt: TGCAGTGCTAGGAAGGACTATGGCTACACCTTC
cdr3_aa: CSARKDYGYTF

d_call: -
clone_size: many
v_call: TRBV7-9
j_call: TRBJ2-1
cdr3_nt: TGTGCCAGCAGCTTACTTGATAGCGGTAACAATGAGCAGTTCTTC
cdr3_aa: CASSLLDSGNNEQFF

d_call: TRBD1
clone_size: many
v_call: TRBV4-2
j_call: TRBJ2-7
cdr3_nt: TGTGCCAGCAGCCAAGATTGGGGACAGCCCGCCTACGAGCAGTACTTC
cdr3_aa: CASSQDWGQPAYEQYF

d_call: -
clone_size: -
v_call: TRBV29-1
j_call: TRBJ2-4
cdr3_nt: TGCAGCGTCGAGACAGGAGGGCTAAACATTCAGTACTTC
cdr3_aa: CSVETGGLNIQYF

d_call: -
clone_size: medium-sized
v_call: TRBV27
j_call: TRBJ2-7
cdr3_nt: TGTGCCAGCAGTTTATCGGTCCTCTACGAGCAGTACTTC
cdr3_aa: CASSLSVLYEQYF

d_call: TRBD1
clone_size: few
v_call: TRBV6-5
j_call: TRBJ2-5
cdr3_nt: TGTGCCAGCAGGGGGACAGGGGGCCTTCCAGAGACCCAGTACTTC
cdr3_aa: CASRGTGGLPETQYF

d_call: -
clone_size: -
v_call: TRBV12-3/TRBV12-4
j_call: TRBJ2-3
cdr3_nt: TGTGCCAGCAGTTTTTCAGGGGCCCTATATACGCAGTATTTT
cdr3_aa: CASSFSGALYTQYF

d_call: TRBD2
clone_size: -
v_call: TRBV27
j_call: TRBJ2-7
cdr3_nt: TGTGCCAGCAGTTCTTTCCTAGCGGGAGTGTCCTACGAGCAGTACTTC
cdr3_aa: CASSSFLAGVSYEQYF

d_call: -
clone_size: -
v_call: TRBV4-3
j_call: TRBJ2-3
cdr3_nt: TGCGCCAGCAGCCAAGGTGTTCGGAATACGCAGTATTTT
cdr3_aa: CASSQGVRNTQYF

d_call: TRBD1
clone_size: many
v_call: TRBV20-1
j_call: TRBJ1-2
cdr3_nt: TGCAGTGCTAGAAGGACAGGGAGTAACTATGGCTACACCTTC
cdr3_aa: CSARRTGSNYGYTF

d_call: -
clone_size: many
v_call: TRBV27
j_call: TRBJ1-5
cdr3_nt: TGTGCCAGCACTGAGGACAGATATAGCAATCAGCCCCAGCATTTT
cdr3_aa: CASTEDRYSNQPQHF

d_call: TRBD2
clone_size: many
v_call: TRBV24-1
j_call: TRBJ2-5
cdr3_nt: TGTGCCACCAGCCGACATGGGACTAGCGGGAGGGACCAAGAGACCCAGTACTTC
cdr3_aa: CATSRHGTSGRDQETQYF

d_call: TRBD1
clone_size: -
v_call: TRBV7-6
j_call: TRBJ1-1
cdr3_nt: TGTGCCAGCAGCCTGGGACAGATGAACACTGAAGCTTTCTTT
cdr3_aa: CASSLGQMNTEAFF

d_call: -
clone_size: few
v_call: TRBV29-1
j_call: TRBJ2-1
cdr3_nt: TGCAGCGTTAGATACAATGAGCAGTTCTTC
cdr3_aa: CSVRYNEQFF

d_call: TRBD2
clone_size: many
v_call: TRBV29-1
j_call: TRBJ2-1
cdr3_nt: TGCAGCGTTGTCGGACTAGCGGGAGGGTACGGCAATGAGCAGTTCTTC
cdr3_aa: CSVVGLAGGYGNEQFF

d_call: TRBD1
clone_size: many
v_call: TRBV12-3/TRBV12-4
j_call: TRBJ1-5
cdr3_nt: TGTGCCAGCAGTGTGGGACAGATTCTCAATCAGCCCCAGCATTTT
cdr3_aa: CASSVGQILNQPQHF

d_call: -
clone_size: -
v_call: TRBV12-3/TRBV12-4
j_call: TRBJ2-1
cdr3_nt: TGTGCCAGCAGAACAAGGGAGTCCTACAATGAGCAGTTCTTC
cdr3_aa: CASRTRESYNEQFF

d_call: -
clone_size: many
v_call: TRBV19
j_call: TRBJ1-5
cdr3_nt: TGTGCCAGTCGCGACAGGTGGAGCGTTCTTAGCAATCAGCCCCAGCATTTT
cdr3_aa: CASRDRWSVLSNQPQHF

d_call: TRBD1
clone_size: many
v_call: TRBV24-1
j_call: TRBJ2-1
cdr3_nt: TGTGCCACCAGTGATAGGTCCGAACAGGGGGCCTATGAGCAGTTCTTC
cdr3_aa: CATSDRSEQGAYEQFF

d_call: -
clone_size: few
v_call: TRBV7-8
j_call: TRBJ2-2
cdr3_nt: TGTGCCAGCAGCTTAGTCGCCTTTGGGGTAGCGAGCACCGGGGAGCTGTTTTTT
cdr3_aa: CASSLVAFGVASTGELFF

d_call: TRBD2
clone_size: many
v_call: TRBV6-6
j_call: TRBJ2-1
cdr3_nt: TGTGCCAGCAGATCCTCAGCGGGATACTACAATGAGCAGTTCTTC
cdr3_aa: CASRSSAGYYNEQFF

d_call: -
clone_size: many
v_call: TRBV28
j_call: TRBJ1-5
cdr3_nt: TGTGCCAGCAGTTTTGCGGGGTTGTGGCAGCCCCAGCATTTT
cdr3_aa: CASSFAGLWQPQHF